This T cell receptor (beta chain) was sequenced for a study of shared clonotypes between healthy human individuals. The study, taken as a whole, reports: Large sequencing depth failed to make sorted-subset sequencing complete, rarefaction showed.

Notes on this clone: Its matching antigen is unknown.

Study donors comprised healthy, HIV-negative adults devoid of recent acute infection or vaccination. V lost 5 bases, J lost 4 bases, and 14 bases lay in between. The CDR3 contains 14 residues. Germline V gene lookup returns CDR1 SNHLY and CDR2 FYNNEI. In the original processing: ImmunoSEQ only sent back junction sequences with no quality scores, so filtering was done differently. This table comes from immunoSEQ multiplex PCR, and its TCRdb copy is limited to in-frame clones, with some not included. V and J calls and clone size are copied from that table; D and trimming were computed from the DNA. The data show 2.5 million or so clones, 90% to 95% seen once.

The TCR originated in a man aged 18-30 years in good health. The chain carries TRBV2 and TRBJ1-1; D ambiguous. The sample taken for sequencing was naive CD4+ T cells sorted from blood. Regarding subset: CD45RA+ positively selected. Here the CDR3 DNA reads TGTGCCAGCAGTCAGACTCCCAAGAGCACTGAAGCTTTCTTT. Protein product: CASSQTPKSTEAFF.